This T cell receptor beta chain was sequenced in a study of read filtering for tumor transcriptome and immune sequencing. Study results and limitations: This fraction held mixed bone marrow immune cells after CD138-negative sorting.

This library used around 400 ng RNA and molecular barcoded adaptors spanning alpha/delta and beta/gamma chains. TCRdb processed the reads anew with MiXCR; each CDR3 protein has one entry. Of tens of thousands of distinct CDR3 sequences listed, roughly 20% are singletons. The sample holds many counts of this clonotype. The antigen is unknown. This CDR3 has 17 amino acids. The J segment lost 5 bases and the V segment lost 4 bases, leaving 13 bases of the junction unmatched. Germline V gene data show CDR1 as MNHEY and CDR2 as SMNVEV (reference sequence). The chain joins TRBV27 to TRBJ2-5; TRBD2 matches at 10 bases. The sequence was obtained from a donor at least 40 years old with multiple myeloma. The specimen sequenced was a population of CD138-negative cells sorted from bone marrow. The CDR3 protein is CASSSIGLADLFETQYF. In DNA form, the CDR3 reads TGTGCCAGCAGTTCCATCGGACTAGCGGACCTTTTTGAGACCCAGTACTTC.